Following are 12 T cell receptor beta chains from one sample sequenced in a study of shared clonotypes between healthy human individuals. TCRdb's table, derived via immunoSEQ multiplex PCR, lists solely in-frame clones and lacks some. Of approximately 1,500,000 clones listed, around 97% are singletons. Material: naive CD4+ T cells sorted from blood. Specified subset: CD45RA+ positively selected. These receptors originate from a man younger than 40 in good health.

The chain links TRBV10-3 to TRBJ2-1; D is uncertain. The germline V gene encodes CDR1 ENHRY and CDR2 SYGVKD. The V gene lost 7 bases and the J gene lost 2 bases, with 9 bases spanning the gap. The CDR3 runs 13 residues. In nucleotides, the CDR3 is TGTGCCATCAAAGAGTCCGCCTACAATGAGCAGTTCTTC. It is translated as CAIKESAYNEQFF.

This chain uses TRBV11-2 with TRBJ2-7; 7 bases fit TRBD1. The CDR3 contains 12 residues. The trim removed 5 bases at V and 7 bases at J, leaving 5 bases unmatched. Germline values: CDR1 SGHAT, CDR2 FQNNGV. The DNA of the CDR3 is TGTGCCAGCAGCACAGGGGTAGGAGAGCAGTACTTC. Its translation: CASSTGVGEQYF.

CDR3 DNA sequence: TGTGCCAGCAGTGTAGGGATCGTGTCCACTGAAGCTTTCTTT. The encoded protein is CASSVGIVSTEAFF. V usage is TRBV2 and J usage is TRBJ1-1; unclear D gene. Trimming stripped 4 bases from V and 4 bases from J, with 13 bases between. Per the germline V gene, CDR1 is SNHLY and CDR2 is FYNNEI. The CDR3 spans 14 residues.

This chain uses TRBV5-1 with TRBJ2-3, with 11 nucleotides matching TRBD2. The V gene's germline CDR1 is SGHRS and CDR2 YFSETQ. This CDR3 has 16 amino acids. Trimming cost V 4 bases and J 4 bases; bases outside gene matches: 8. The CDR3 spells CASSRGLAESADTQYF. CDR3 coding DNA: TGCGCCAGCAGCCGGGGACTAGCGGAGTCGGCAGATACGCAGTATTTT.

The V call is TRBV28, the J call TRBJ1-2; D call uncertain. V lost 3 bases, J lost 4 bases, and 9 bases lay in between. Germline-derived CDR1 and CDR2 are MDHEN and SYDVKM. This CDR3 is built from 13 residues. The CDR3 sequence is CASSFGRAYGYTF. In DNA form, the CDR3 reads TGTGCCAGCAGTTTTGGGAGGGCCTATGGCTACACCTTC.

This clone was observed once. The rearrangement uses TRBV7-9 and TRBJ1-2; D gene unclear. Trimming took off 0 bases at V and 2 bases at J, with 19 bases between the two ends. The CDR3 is made up of 18 amino acids. Germline lookup yields CDR1 SEHNR and CDR2 FQNEAQ (reference sequence). CDR3 sequence (DNA): TGTGCCAGCAGCTTAGCGAACGGTGGAATTACCCGAAACTATGGCTACACCTTC. This encodes CASSLANGGITRNYGYTF.

This chain uses TRBV29-1 with TRBJ2-7; D is undetermined. Germline V gives CDR1 SQVTM, CDR2 ANQGSEA. This CDR3 is built from 13 residues. Trimming cost V 4 bases and J 6 bases, with 16 bases left between them. DNA of the CDR3: TGCAGCGTTGGCCAAACGTCGATCTCCGAGCAGTACTTC. Translating it yields CSVGQTSISEQYF.

V gene TRBV29-1 combines with J gene TRBJ2-7; 7 positions agree with TRBD1. The germline CDR1 and CDR2 sequences are SQVTM and ANQGSEA. The CDR3 length is 14 residues. The V segment lost 0 bases and the J segment 0 bases; nucleotides outside the gene matches: 2. CDR3 residues: CSVEEQGSSYEQYF. CDR3 coding DNA: TGCAGCGTTGAAGAACAGGGGAGCTCCTACGAGCAGTACTTC.

As for this clone: Other DNA variants within this sample encode the same CDR3. This rearrangement joins TRBV13 to TRBJ2-7; D remains ambiguous. The CDR3 covers 13 residues. The V and J ends lost 0 bases and 0 bases respectively, with 3 bases between them. CDR1 and CDR2 (germline): PRHDT, FYEKMQ (reference sequence). Here the CDR3 DNA reads TGTGCCAGCAGCTTAGGGAGCTCCTACGAGCAGTACTTC. It yields the protein CASSLGSSYEQYF.

This chain links TRBV5-1 with TRBJ1-5; D unresolved. Trimming took 5 bases from V and 5 from J, leaving 14 bases between them. CDR3 length: 14 amino acids. CDR1 is SGHRS, CDR2 YFSETQ, per germline. CDR3 nucleotides: TGCGCCAGCAGTTTCGACGGGCCCGATCAGCCCCAGCATTTT. This translates into CASSFDGPDQPQHF.

V is TRBV18 and J is TRBJ2-1, with TRBD2 identical over 11 bases. The CDR3 is made up of 16 amino acids. The V segment lost 6 bases and the J segment 5 bases; nucleotides outside the gene matches: 9. CDR1 KGHSH and CDR2 LQKENI come from the germline V gene. The chain's CDR3 is CASSLLGTSGHNEQFF. As DNA, the CDR3 is TGTGCCAGCTCGCTCCTCGGGACTAGCGGACACAATGAGCAGTTCTTC.

The rearrangement joins TRBV7-8 to TRBJ2-5; D gene unclear. Between the trimmed V and J ends, which lost 0 bases and 7 bases, there was a span of 15 bases. Looked up from germline, CDR1 is SGHVS and CDR2 is FQNEAQ. The CDR3 loop spans 15 amino acids. CDR3 bases: TGTGCCAGCAGCTTAGCGAAGGATCTTCCAGGGACCCAGTACTTC. This sequence encodes CASSLAKDLPGTQYF.